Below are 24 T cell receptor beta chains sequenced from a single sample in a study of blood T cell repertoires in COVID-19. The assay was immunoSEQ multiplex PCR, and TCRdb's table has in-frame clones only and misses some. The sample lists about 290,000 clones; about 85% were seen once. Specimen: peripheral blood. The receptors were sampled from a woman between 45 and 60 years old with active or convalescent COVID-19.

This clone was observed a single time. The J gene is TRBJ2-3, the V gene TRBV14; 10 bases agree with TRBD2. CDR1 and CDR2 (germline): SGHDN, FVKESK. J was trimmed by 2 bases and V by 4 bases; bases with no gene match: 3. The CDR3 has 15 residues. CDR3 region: CASSLLAGNTDTQYF. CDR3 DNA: TGTGCCAGCAGCCTACTAGCGGGAAACACAGATACGCAGTATTTT.

The CDR3 nucleotides read TGTGCCAGCACTCTTGGGGGCAGCCTTAATGAAAAACTGTTTTTT. Its translation is CASTLGGSLNEKLFF. The V call is TRBV28, the J call TRBJ1-4; D may be TRBD1 (6 bases). Germline CDR1 and CDR2: MDHEN and SYDVKM. The CDR3 is 15 amino acids. With 7 bases removed from V and 4 bases from J, the gap between germline ends came to 16 bases. The entire variable domain, with the rest obtained from reference TRBV28 and TRBJ1-4, is as follows: DVKVTQSSRYLVKRTGEKVFLECVQDMDHENMFWYRQDPGLGLRLIYFSYDVKMKEKGDIPEGYSVSREKKERFSLILESASTNQTSMYLCASTLGGSLNEKLFFGSGTQLSVL.

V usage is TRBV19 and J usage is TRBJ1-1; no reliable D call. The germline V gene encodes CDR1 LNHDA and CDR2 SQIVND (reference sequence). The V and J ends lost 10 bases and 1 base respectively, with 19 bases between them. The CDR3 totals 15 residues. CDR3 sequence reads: CATRGSVHSNTEAFF. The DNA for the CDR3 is TGTGCCACCCGAGGATCAGTCCACTCGAACACTGAAGCTTTCTTT.

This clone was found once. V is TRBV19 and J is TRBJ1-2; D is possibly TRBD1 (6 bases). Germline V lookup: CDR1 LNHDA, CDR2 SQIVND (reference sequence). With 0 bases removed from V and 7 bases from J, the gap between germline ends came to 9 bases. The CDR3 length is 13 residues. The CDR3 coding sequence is TGTGCCAGTAGTATAGAGGGGGCGGCTGGCTACACCTTC. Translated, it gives CASSIEGAAGYTF.

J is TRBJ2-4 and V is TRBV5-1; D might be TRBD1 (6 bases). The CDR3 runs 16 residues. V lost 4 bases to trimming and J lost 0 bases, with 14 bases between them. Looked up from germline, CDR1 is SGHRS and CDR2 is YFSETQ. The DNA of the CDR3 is TGCGCCAGCAGCGTGCAGGGGCCTACAGCCAAAAACATTCAGTACTTC. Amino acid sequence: CASSVQGPTAKNIQYF.

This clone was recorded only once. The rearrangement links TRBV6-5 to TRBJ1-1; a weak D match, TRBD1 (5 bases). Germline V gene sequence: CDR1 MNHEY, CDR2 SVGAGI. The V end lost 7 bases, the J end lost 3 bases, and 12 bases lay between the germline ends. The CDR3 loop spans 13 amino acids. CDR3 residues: CASTGRVDTEAFF. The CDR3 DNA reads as TGTGCCAGCACGGGCAGGGTGGACACTGAAGCTTTCTTT.

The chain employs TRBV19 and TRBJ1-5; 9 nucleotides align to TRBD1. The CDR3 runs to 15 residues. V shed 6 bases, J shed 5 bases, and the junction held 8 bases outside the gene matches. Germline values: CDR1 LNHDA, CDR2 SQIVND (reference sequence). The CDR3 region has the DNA TGTGCCAGTAGCCCCGGGACAGGGCGCGATCAGCCCCAGCATTTT. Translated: CASSPGTGRDQPQHF.

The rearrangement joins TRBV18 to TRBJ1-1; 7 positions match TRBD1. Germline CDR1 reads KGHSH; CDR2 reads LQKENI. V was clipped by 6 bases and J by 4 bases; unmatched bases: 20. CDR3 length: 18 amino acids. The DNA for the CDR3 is TGTGCCAGCTCGCTCGACCTTCCTGGGACAGCTAAGACCACTGAAGCTTTCTTT. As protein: CASSLDLPGTAKTTEAFF.

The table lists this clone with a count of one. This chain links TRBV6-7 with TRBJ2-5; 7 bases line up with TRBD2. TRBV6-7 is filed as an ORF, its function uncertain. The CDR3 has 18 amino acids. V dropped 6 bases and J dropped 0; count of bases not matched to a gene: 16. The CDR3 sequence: CASSHRREPPPYQETQYF. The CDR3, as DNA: TGTGCCAGCAGCCATCGGCGGGAGCCGCCCCCATACCAAGAGACCCAGTACTTC.

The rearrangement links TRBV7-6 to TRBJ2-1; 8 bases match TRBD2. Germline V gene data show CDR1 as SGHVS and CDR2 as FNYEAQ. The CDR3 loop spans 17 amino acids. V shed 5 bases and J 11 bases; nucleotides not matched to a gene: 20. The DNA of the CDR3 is TGTGCCAGCAGCCCCCTAGTAGGGACTAGTAAGGTCAAGCAGCAGTTCTTC. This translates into CASSPLVGTSKVKQQFF.

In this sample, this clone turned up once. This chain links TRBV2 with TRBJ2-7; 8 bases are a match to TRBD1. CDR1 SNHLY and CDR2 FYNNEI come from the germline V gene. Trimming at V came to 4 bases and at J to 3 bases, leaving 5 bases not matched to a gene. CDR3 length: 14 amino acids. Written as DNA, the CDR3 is TGTGCCAGCAGTGGGGACAGGAGTCTCTACGAGCAGTACTTC. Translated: CASSGDRSLYEQYF.

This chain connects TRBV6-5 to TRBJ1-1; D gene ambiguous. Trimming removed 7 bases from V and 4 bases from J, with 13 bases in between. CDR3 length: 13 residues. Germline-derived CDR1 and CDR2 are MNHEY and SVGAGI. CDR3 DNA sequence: TGTGCCAGCAACCCACGGGGTGGCACTGAAGCTTTCTTT. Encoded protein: CASNPRGGTEAFF.

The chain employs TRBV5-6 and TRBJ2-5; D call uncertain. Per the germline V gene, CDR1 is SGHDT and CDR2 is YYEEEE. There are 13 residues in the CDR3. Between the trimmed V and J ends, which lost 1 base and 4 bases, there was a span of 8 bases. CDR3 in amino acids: CASSLLVVETQYF. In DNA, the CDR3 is TGTGCCAGCAGCTTGCTAGTGGTAGAGACCCAGTACTTC.

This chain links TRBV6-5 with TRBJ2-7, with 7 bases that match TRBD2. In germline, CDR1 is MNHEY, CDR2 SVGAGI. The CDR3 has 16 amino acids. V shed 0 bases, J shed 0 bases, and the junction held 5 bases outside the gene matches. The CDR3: CASSYSAGFTSYEQYF. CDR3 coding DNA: TGTGCCAGCAGTTACTCAGCGGGGTTCACCTCCTACGAGCAGTACTTC.

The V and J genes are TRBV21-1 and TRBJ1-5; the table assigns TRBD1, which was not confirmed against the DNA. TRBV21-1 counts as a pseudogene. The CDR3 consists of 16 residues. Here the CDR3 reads CASSPRGTASNQPQHF. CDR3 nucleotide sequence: TGTGCCAGCAGCCCCCGAGGGACAGCTAGCAATCAGCCCCAGCATTTT.

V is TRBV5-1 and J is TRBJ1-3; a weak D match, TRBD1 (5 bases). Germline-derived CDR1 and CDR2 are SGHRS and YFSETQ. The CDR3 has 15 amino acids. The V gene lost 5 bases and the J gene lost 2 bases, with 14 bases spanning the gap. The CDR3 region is CASRPTGTTGNTIYF. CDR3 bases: TGCGCCAGCAGGCCGACCGGGACTACTGGAAACACCATATATTTT.

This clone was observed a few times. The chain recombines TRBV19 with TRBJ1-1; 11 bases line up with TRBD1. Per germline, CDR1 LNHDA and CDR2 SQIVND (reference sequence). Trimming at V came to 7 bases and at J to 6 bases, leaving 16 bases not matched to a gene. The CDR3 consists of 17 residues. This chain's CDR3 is CASTPDRGLRERSEAFF. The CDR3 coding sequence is TGTGCCAGTACCCCGGACAGGGGGCTTCGGGAGAGATCTGAAGCTTTCTTT.

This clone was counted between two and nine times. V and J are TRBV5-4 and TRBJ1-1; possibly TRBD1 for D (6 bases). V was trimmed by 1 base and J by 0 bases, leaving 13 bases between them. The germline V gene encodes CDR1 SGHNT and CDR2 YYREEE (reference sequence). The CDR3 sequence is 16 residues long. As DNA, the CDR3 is TGTGCCAGCAGCTTGTCACAGGGCTCAATGAACACTGAAGCTTTCTTT. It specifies CASSLSQGSMNTEAFF.

The CDR3 protein is CASSPGTSGRANEQFF. CDR3 nucleotide sequence: TGTGCCAGCAGCCCCGGGACTAGCGGGAGGGCAAATGAGCAGTTCTTC. The chain joins TRBV5-4 to TRBJ2-1, with 16 bases matching TRBD2. V gave up 4 bases and J gave up 7 bases; unmatched junction bases: 5. In germline, CDR1 is SGHNT, CDR2 YYREEE (reference sequence). The CDR3 length is 16 residues. The full variable domain, its missing parts supplied by reference TRBV5-4 and TRBJ2-1, is ETGVTQSPTHLIKTRGQQVTLRCSSQSGHNTVSWYQQALGQGPQFIFQYYREEENGRGNFPPRFSGLQFPNYSSELNVNALELDDSALYLCASSPGTSGRANEQFFGPGTRLTVL.

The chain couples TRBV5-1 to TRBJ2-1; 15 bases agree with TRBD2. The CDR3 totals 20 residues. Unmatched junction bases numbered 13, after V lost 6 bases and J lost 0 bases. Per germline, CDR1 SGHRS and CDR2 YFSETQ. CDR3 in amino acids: CASKGVGTSGRRSSYNEQFF. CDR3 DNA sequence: TGCGCCAGCAAGGGGGTTGGGACTAGCGGGAGGCGGAGCTCCTACAATGAGCAGTTCTTC. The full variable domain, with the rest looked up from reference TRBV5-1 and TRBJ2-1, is KAGVTQTPRYLIKTRGQQVTLSCSPISGHRSVSWYQQTPGQGLQFLFEYFSETQRNKGNFPGRFSGRQFSNSRSEMNVSTLELGDSALYLCASKGVGTSGRRSSYNEQFFGPGTRLTVL.

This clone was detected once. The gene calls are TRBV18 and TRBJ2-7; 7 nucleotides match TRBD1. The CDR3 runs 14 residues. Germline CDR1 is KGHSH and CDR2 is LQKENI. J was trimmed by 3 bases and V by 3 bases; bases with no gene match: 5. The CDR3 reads CASSPGQYVYEQYF. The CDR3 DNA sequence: TGTGCCAGCTCACCGGGACAGTATGTCTACGAGCAGTACTTC.

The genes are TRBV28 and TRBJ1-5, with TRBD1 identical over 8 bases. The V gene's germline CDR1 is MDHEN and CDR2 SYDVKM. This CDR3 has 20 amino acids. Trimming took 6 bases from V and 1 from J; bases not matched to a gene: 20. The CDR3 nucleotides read TGTGCCAGCAGCCTGTCCCGGACAGGGTGGGATTCTCGGAGCAATCAGCCCCAGCATTTT. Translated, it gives CASSLSRTGWDSRSNQPQHF. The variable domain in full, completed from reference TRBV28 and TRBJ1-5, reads DVKVTQSSRYLVKRTGEKVFLECVQDMDHENMFWYRQDPGLGLRLIYFSYDVKMKEKGDIPEGYSVSREKKERFSLILESASTNQTSMYLCASSLSRTGWDSRSNQPQHFGDGTRLSIL.

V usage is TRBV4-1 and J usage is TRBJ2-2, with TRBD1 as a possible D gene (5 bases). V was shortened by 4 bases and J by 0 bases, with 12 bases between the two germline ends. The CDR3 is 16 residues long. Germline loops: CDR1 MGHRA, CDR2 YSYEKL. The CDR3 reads CASSPRTNANTGELFF. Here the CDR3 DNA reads TGCGCCAGCAGCCCTCGGACAAACGCGAACACCGGGGAGCTGTTTTTT.

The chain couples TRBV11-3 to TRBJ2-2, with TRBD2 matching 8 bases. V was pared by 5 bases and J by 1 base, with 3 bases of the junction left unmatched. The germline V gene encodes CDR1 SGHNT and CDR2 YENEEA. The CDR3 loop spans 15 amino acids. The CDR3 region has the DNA TGTGCCAGCAGCCGCACTAGCGGGAACACCGGGGAGCTGTTTTTT. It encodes CASSRTSGNTGELFF.